The 27 T cell receptor beta chains given below trace back to one sample, sequenced in a study of blood T cell repertoires in COVID-19. Assay used: immunoSEQ multiplex PCR; TCRdb lists only in-frame clones, some missing. The profile shows under 200,000 clones, over 70% of them singletons. Material for sequencing was PBMCs or T cells enriched from blood (not recorded which). The receptors shown here come from a woman aged 60-75 years who had recovered from COVID-19.

CDR3 in DNA: TGTGCCAGCAGCCCGAATCTGTGGGGACTCTACGAGCAGTACTTC. The encoded protein is CASSPNLWGLYEQYF. The rearrangement links TRBV5-8 to TRBJ2-7, with D perhaps TRBD2 (6 bases). The CDR3 length is 15 residues. Per the germline V gene, CDR1 is SGHTS and CDR2 is YDEGEE. The V and J ends lost 4 bases and 3 bases respectively, with 17 bases between them.

This sequence joins TRBV2 and TRBJ1-6; TRBD1 agrees at 10 bases. Germline trimming cut 7 bases from V and 11 bases from J; bases unmatched to any gene: 8. Germline-derived CDR1 and CDR2 are SNHLY and FYNNEI. The CDR3 consists of 14 residues. The CDR3 nucleotides read TGTGCCAGCAATCGGCGGGACAGGGGTACACCCCTCCACTTT. Translating it yields CASNRRDRGTPLHF.

The chain is built from TRBV5-1 and TRBJ1-2; D uncertain. CDR1 is SGHRS, CDR2 YFSETQ, per germline. CDR3 length equals 17 residues. V dropped 2 bases and J dropped 4 bases, with 21 bases sitting between them. CDR3 sequence reads: CASSLAGSSPIFYGYTF. CDR3 DNA sequence: TGCGCCAGCAGCTTAGCCGGGTCCAGCCCCATATTCTATGGCTACACCTTC.

The chain employs TRBV11-3 and TRBJ2-3; TRBD1 matches 7 bases. Germline-derived CDR1 and CDR2 are SGHNT and YENEEA. The CDR3 totals 16 residues. After removal of 0 bases from V and 4 bases from J, the junction contained 7 bases not matched to a gene. In DNA, the CDR3 is TGTGCCAGCAGCTTAGAAGGGGGCGGTCCCGCAGATACGCAGTATTTT. It yields the protein CASSLEGGGPADTQYF.

The chain employs TRBV15 and TRBJ2-7; 9 nucleotides match TRBD1. Per germline, CDR1 LNHNV and CDR2 YYDKDF (reference sequence). This CDR3 is 14 amino acids long. The V segment lost 1 base and the J segment 6 bases; nucleotides outside the gene matches: 4. The CDR3 sequence is CATSRGDRASEQYF. CDR3 nucleotide sequence: TGTGCCACCAGCAGAGGGGACAGGGCGAGCGAGCAGTACTTC. The full variable domain, with the rest looked up from reference TRBV15 and TRBJ2-7, is DAMVIQNPRYQVTQFGKPVTLSCSQTLNHNVMYWYQQKSSQAPKLLFHYYDKDFNNEADTPDNFQSRRPNTSFCFLDIRSPGLGDTAMYLCATSRGDRASEQYFGPGTRLTVT.

The rearrangement links TRBV28 to TRBJ2-3; the match to TRBD2 covers 14 bases. The CDR3 loop spans 16 amino acids. Germline values: CDR1 MDHEN, CDR2 SYDVKM. The trim removed 7 bases at V and 6 bases at J, leaving 9 bases unmatched. CDR3 DNA: TGTGCCAGCAACGTCGGGACTAGCGGGAGTTGGGATACGCAGTATTTT. Its protein product is CASNVGTSGSWDTQYF.

This chain links TRBV30 with TRBJ2-3; weak D call: TRBD1 (5 bases). Trimming cost V 3 bases and J 3 bases, with 16 bases left between them. The CDR3 runs to 15 residues. Germline V gene data show CDR1 as GTSNPN and CDR2 as SVGIG (reference sequence). CDR3 DNA sequence: TGTGCCTGGAGGGCAACAGGACGAGCTACAGATACGCAGTATTTT. It is translated as CAWRATGRATDTQYF.

In DNA, the CDR3 is TGTGCCAGTCATACAGGGGCCCAAGAGACCCAGTACTTC. It yields the protein CASHTGAQETQYF. The V and J genes are TRBV18 and TRBJ2-5, with TRBD1 identical over 7 bases. The V segment lost 9 bases and the J segment 1 base; nucleotides outside the gene matches: 5. The CDR3 contains 13 residues. Germline loops: CDR1 KGHSH, CDR2 LQKENI.

The rearrangement joins TRBV18 to TRBJ2-1; D is perhaps TRBD1 (6 bases). Germline V gives CDR1 KGHSH, CDR2 LQKENI. The CDR3 contains 14 residues. V lost 8 bases and J 5 bases, leaving 16 bases between the germline ends. The CDR3 DNA follows: TGTGCCAGCGAACGGGACACCCGGGACAATGAGCAGTTCTTC. This gives the protein CASERDTRDNEQFF.

The J gene is TRBJ2-5, the V gene TRBV3-1 (or the pseudogene TRBV3-2); 9 bases are a match to TRBD2. This CDR3 has 15 residues. Germline trimming cut 2 bases from V and 1 base from J; bases unmatched to any gene: 2. Per germline, CDR1 LGHDT and CDR2 YNNKEL (reference sequence). The CDR3 is CASSQHSGGQETQYF. CDR3 in DNA: TGTGCCAGCAGCCAACATAGCGGGGGCCAAGAGACCCAGTACTTC.

The chain couples TRBV19 to TRBJ2-5; 8 nucleotides agree with TRBD1. This CDR3 contains 15 residues. Germline V gives CDR1 LNHDA, CDR2 SQIVND (reference sequence). V trimming: 7 bases; J trimming: 1 base; junction bases outside the gene matches: 8. CDR3 sequence (DNA): TGTGCCAGTACCCCCCCTGGGACAGGCCAAGAGACCCAGTACTTC. The encoded protein is CASTPPGTGQETQYF.

J is TRBJ1-5 and V is TRBV13; D not resolved. The CDR3 sequence is 12 residues long. Looked up from germline, CDR1 is PRHDT and CDR2 is FYEKMQ (reference sequence). V was pared by 1 base and J by 9 bases, with 7 bases between. The chain's CDR3 is CASSLARGPQHF. CDR3 nucleotide sequence: TGTGCCAGCAGCTTAGCCCGGGGGCCCCAGCATTTT. The full variable domain, in which reference TRBV13 and TRBJ1-5 provide the parts outside the CDR3, is AAGVIQSPRHLIKEKRETATLKCYPIPRHDTVYWYQQGPGQDPQFLISFYEKMQSDKGSIPDRFSAQQFSDYHSELNMSSLELGDSALYFCASSLARGPQHFGDGTRLSIL.

The chain recombines TRBV29-1 with TRBJ1-5; TRBD1 agrees at 7 bases. There are 15 residues in the CDR3. Germline-derived CDR1 and CDR2 are SQVTM and ANQGSEA. After removal of 3 bases from V and 2 bases from J, the junction contained 7 bases not matched to a gene. CDR3 DNA sequence: TGCAGCGTTGAGGAGGGGGCGGGTGGCAATCAGCCCCAGCATTTT. Translated, it gives CSVEEGAGGNQPQHF.

The chain combines TRBV4-1 with TRBJ1-5, with a weak D call TRBD1 (5 bases). The length of the CDR3 is 15 residues. Deletions cut 1 base from V and 7 bases from J, with 14 bases between. Germline V CDR1 and CDR2: MGHRA, YSYEKL. CDR3 DNA: TGCGCCAGCAGCCAAGTGTGGCAGGGTGGACAGCCCCAGCATTTT. Translation: CASSQVWQGGQPQHF.

This clone was observed once. V and J are TRBV5-4 and TRBJ2-5, with D possibly TRBD1 on 7 matching bases. V lost 5 bases, J lost 3 bases, and 14 bases lay in between. Germline CDR1 SGHNT, CDR2 YYREEE (reference sequence). The CDR3 totals 14 residues. CDR3 amino acids: CASRGRGTEETQYF. CDR3 in DNA: TGTGCCAGCAGGGGACGCGGGACAGAAGAGACCCAGTACTTC.

The chain links TRBV24-1 to TRBJ2-3, with D perhaps matching TRBD2 (6 bases). Germline V lookup: CDR1 KGHDR, CDR2 SFDVKD. The CDR3 runs to 13 residues. Trimming took 7 bases from V and 11 from J, leaving 18 bases between them. This CDR3 reads CATRNDWREQQYF. CDR3 in DNA: TGTGCCACCAGGAACGACTGGAGGGAGCAGCAGTATTTT.

The chain combines TRBV3-1 (or the pseudogene TRBV3-2) with TRBJ2-7, with a weak D call TRBD2 (5 bases). The germline V and J ends were trimmed by 4 bases and 7 bases, with 20 bases remaining between them. CDR3 length: 15 amino acids. Germline CDR1 LGHDT, CDR2 YNNKEL (reference sequence). In DNA, the CDR3 is TGTGCCAGCAGCCCATCCGGGATACCTACGCGGGAGCAGTACTTC. Translating gives CASSPSGIPTREQYF.

The chain joins TRBV11-3 to TRBJ2-7; TRBD2 agrees at 12 bases. The CDR3 runs 15 residues. Looked up from germline, CDR1 is SGHNT and CDR2 is YENEEA. V was pared by 5 bases and J by 6 bases, with 8 bases of the junction left unmatched. The chain's CDR3 is CASSPGGLAGREQYF. As DNA, the CDR3 is TGTGCCAGCAGCCCCGGAGGACTAGCGGGACGCGAGCAGTACTTC. Together with reference TRBV11-3 and TRBJ2-7, the CDR3 gives the full variable domain: EAGVVQSPRYKIIEKKQPVAFWCNPISGHNTLYWYLQNLGQGPELLIRYENEEAVDDSQLPKDRFSAERLKGVDSTLKIQPAELGDSAVYLCASSPGGLAGREQYFGPGTRLTVT.

The gene calls are TRBV28 and TRBJ2-4, with TRBD2 matching 7 bases. Per germline, CDR1 MDHEN and CDR2 SYDVKM. The trim removed 10 bases at V and 3 bases at J, leaving 6 bases unmatched. The CDR3 covers 13 residues. The DNA of the CDR3 is TGTGCCACCCACGGGGAGGGCAAAAACATTCAGTACTTC. This codes for CATHGEGKNIQYF.

This chain joins TRBV14 and TRBJ2-1, with 9 bases lining up with TRBD2. V was clipped by 2 bases and J by 8 bases; unmatched bases: 13. Germline CDR1 SGHDN, CDR2 FVKESK. CDR3 size: 17 residues. The CDR3 is CASSQRILAGGLDEQFF. In nucleotides, the CDR3 is TGTGCCAGCAGCCAAAGGATCCTGGCGGGAGGGCTCGATGAGCAGTTCTTC.

This chain uses TRBV18 with TRBJ2-7, with 8 bases fitting TRBD1. The junction had 5 bases not matched to a gene; V was cut back by 6 bases and J by 4 bases. This CDR3 has 13 residues. The V gene's germline CDR1 is KGHSH and CDR2 LQKENI. The CDR3 DNA reads TGTGCCAGCTCTCGGGACAGGTCTTACGAGCAGTACTTC. This codes for CASSRDRSYEQYF.

The chain links TRBV18 to TRBJ1-4; possibly TRBD1 for D (6 bases). Germline V gene lookup returns CDR1 KGHSH and CDR2 LQKENI. The CDR3 has 16 amino acids. Deletions cut 2 bases from V and 3 bases from J, with 13 bases between. CDR3: CASSPYHRDANEKLFF. The CDR3 nucleotides are TGTGCCAGCTCACCATATCACAGGGATGCTAATGAAAAACTGTTTTTT.

The chain has TRBV7-3 and TRBJ2-1, with 7 positions matching TRBD2. Unmatched junction bases numbered 4, after V lost 5 bases and J lost 0 bases. The CDR3 extends over 15 amino acids. Germline assignment: CDR1 SGHTA and CDR2 FQGTGA. The CDR3 DNA reads TGTGCCAGCAGCCCTAGCGGAAGCTCCTACAATGAGCAGTTCTTC. Residues: CASSPSGSSYNEQFF.

This clone appeared once. The rearrangement joins TRBV15 to TRBJ2-3, with a weak D call TRBD2 (5 bases). Germline V CDR1 and CDR2: LNHNV, YYDKDF (reference sequence). V was cut by 0 bases and J by 6 bases, with 7 bases left in between. This CDR3 comprises 13 residues. The CDR3 sequence: CATSRDSGDTQYF. Written as DNA, the CDR3 is TGTGCCACCAGCAGAGATTCGGGGGATACGCAGTATTTT.

The rearrangement uses TRBV29-1 and TRBJ1-2, with a tentative D call TRBD1 (6 bases). The V and J ends lost 6 bases and 4 bases respectively, with 15 bases between them. CDR3 length equals 13 residues. The V gene's germline CDR1 is SQVTM and CDR2 ANQGSEA. The CDR3 reads CSVLKTGIYGYTF. Here the CDR3 DNA reads TGCAGCGTGCTAAAAACAGGGATCTATGGCTACACCTTC. Combining the CDR3 with reference TRBV29-1 and TRBJ1-2 gives the whole variable domain SAVISQKPSRDICQRGTSLTIQCQVDSQVTMMFWYRQQPGQSLTLIATANQGSEATYESGFVIDKFPISRPNLTFSTLTVSNMSPEDSSIYLCSVLKTGIYGYTFGSGTRLTVV.

The rearrangement uses TRBV5-3 and TRBJ1-1; TRBD1 agrees at 8 bases. Being an ORF, TRBV5-3 has a function that is uncertain. V shed 1 base, J shed 0 bases, and the junction held 8 bases outside the gene matches. The length of the CDR3 is 17 residues. CDR3 bases: TGTGCCAGAAGCTTGATCCCAGGGGGCGAGGTGAACACTGAAGCTTTCTTT. Translation gives CARSLIPGGEVNTEAFF.

The chain carries TRBV30 and TRBJ2-2; D unclear. CDR1 GTSNPN and CDR2 SVGIG come from the germline V gene (reference sequence). The CDR3 runs to 14 residues. Deletions cut 3 bases from V and 8 bases from J, with 16 bases between. The CDR3 DNA reads as TGTGCCTGGAGAGCCCAAAGAGGATTAGGGGAGCTGTTTTTT. Translated: CAWRAQRGLGELFF.